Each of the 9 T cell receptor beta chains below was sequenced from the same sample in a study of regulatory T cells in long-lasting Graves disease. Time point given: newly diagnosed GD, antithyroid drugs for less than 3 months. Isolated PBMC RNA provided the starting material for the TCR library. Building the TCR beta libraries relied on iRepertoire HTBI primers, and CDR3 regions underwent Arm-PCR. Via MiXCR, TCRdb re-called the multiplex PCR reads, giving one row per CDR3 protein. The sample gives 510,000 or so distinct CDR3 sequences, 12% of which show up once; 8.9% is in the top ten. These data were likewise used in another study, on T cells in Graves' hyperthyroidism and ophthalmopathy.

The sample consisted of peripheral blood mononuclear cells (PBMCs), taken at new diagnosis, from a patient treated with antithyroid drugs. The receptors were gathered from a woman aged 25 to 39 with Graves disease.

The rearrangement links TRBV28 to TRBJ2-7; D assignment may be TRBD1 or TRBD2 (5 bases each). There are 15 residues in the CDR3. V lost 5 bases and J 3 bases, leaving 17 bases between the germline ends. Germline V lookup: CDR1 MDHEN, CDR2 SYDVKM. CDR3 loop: CASSDSGTKDYEQYF. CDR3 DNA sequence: TGTGCCAGCAGTGATTCCGGGACCAAAGACTACGAGCAGTACTTC.

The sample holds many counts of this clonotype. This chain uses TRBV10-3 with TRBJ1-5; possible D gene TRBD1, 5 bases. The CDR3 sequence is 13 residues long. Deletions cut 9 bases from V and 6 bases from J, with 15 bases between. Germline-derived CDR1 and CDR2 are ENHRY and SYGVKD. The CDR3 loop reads CAISIEGPQPQHF. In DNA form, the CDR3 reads TGTGCCATATCAATAGAGGGGCCTCAGCCCCAGCATTTT.

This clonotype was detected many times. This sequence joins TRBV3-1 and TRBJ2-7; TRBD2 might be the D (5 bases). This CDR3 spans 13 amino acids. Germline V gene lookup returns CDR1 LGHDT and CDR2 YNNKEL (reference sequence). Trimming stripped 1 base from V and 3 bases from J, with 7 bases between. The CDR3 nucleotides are TGTGCCAGCAGCCAAGTCGGGGTCTACGAGCAGTACTTC. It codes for CASSQVGVYEQYF.

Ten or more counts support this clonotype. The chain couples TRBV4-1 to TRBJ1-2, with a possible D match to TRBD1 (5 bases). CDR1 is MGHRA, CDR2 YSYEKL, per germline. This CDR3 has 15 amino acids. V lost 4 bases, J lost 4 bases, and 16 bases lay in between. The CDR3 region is CASSRPRGSLYGYTF. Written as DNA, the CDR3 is TGCGCCAGCAGCCGACCCCGGGGGAGTCTCTATGGCTACACCTTC.

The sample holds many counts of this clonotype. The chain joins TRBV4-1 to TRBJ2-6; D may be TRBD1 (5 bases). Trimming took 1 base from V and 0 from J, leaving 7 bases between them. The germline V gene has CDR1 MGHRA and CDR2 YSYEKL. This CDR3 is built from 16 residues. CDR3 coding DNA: TGCGCCAGCAGCCAAGGTGGGGCCTCTGGGGCCAACGTCCTGACTTTC. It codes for CASSQGGASGANVLTF.

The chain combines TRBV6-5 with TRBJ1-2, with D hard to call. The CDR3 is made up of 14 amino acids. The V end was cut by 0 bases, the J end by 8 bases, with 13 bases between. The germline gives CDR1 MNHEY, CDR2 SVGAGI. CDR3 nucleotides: TGTGCCAGCAGTTACTCGATCCCCCCGTCGGGCTACACCTTC. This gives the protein CASSYSIPPSGYTF.

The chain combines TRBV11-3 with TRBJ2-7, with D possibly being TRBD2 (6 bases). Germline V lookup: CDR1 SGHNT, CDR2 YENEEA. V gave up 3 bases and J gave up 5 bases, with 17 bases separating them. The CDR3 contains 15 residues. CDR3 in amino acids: CASSFVAGYVNEQYF. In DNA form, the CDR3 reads TGTGCCAGCAGCTTCGTGGCGGGATATGTTAACGAGCAGTACTTC.

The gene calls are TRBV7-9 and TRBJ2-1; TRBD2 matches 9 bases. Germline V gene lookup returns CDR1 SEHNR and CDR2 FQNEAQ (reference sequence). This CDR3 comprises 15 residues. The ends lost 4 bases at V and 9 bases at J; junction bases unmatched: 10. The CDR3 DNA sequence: TGTGCCAGCAGCTCCACGGGGCTAGCGGGAACTGAGCAGTTCTTC. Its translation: CASSSTGLAGTEQFF.

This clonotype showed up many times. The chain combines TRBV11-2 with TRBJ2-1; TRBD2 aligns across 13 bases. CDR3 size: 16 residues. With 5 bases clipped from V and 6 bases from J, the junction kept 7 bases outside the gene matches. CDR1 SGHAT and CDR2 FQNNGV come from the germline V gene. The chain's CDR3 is CASSPRGTSGINEQFF. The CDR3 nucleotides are TGTGCCAGCAGCCCCCGCGGGACTAGCGGGATCAATGAGCAGTTCTTC.